Sequencing of this T cell receptor (beta chain) was carried out in a study of graft-versus-host responses after intestinal transplantation. On the study more broadly: Induction using anti-thymocyte globulin, followed by tacrolimus and steroids for 2 to 4 years, was given to all recipients.

Findings and limits, study-wide: Detected in recipient marrow were GvH clones, some of which were first observed in ileum or blood. Some patients had graft-donor T cell macrochimerism, and their allografts showed high graft-versus-host to host-versus-graft clonal ratios.

TCRdb's copy holds only in-frame clones and misses some; the assay was immunoSEQ multiplex PCR. The sample holds some 90,000 clones, around 84% seen once. There are a few counts of this clone. Its antigen is unidentified. The germline V gene encodes CDR1 SGHRS and CDR2 YFSETQ. The CDR3 sequence is 15 residues long. Trimming stripped 7 bases from V and 1 base from J, with 16 bases between. This chain connects TRBV5-1 to TRBJ2-3, with a possible D match to TRBD2 (7 bases). The TCR originated in a human donor who received an intestinal transplant. This material consisted of unstimulated CD4+ T cells sorted from spleen or lymph node cells, taken before intestinal transplant. The DNA for the CDR3 is TGCGCCAGCCGGCAAGGGGGGGACCGCACAGATACGCAGTATTTT. Amino acids: CASRQGGDRTDTQYF.